The 7 T cell receptor beta chains given below trace back to one sample, sequenced in a study of blood T cell repertoires in COVID-19. Assay used: immunoSEQ multiplex PCR; TCRdb lists only in-frame clones, some missing. The sample shows 250,000 to 350,000 clones, 80% to 85% of them seen only once. The sequenced material came from peripheral blood. These receptors all come from a person aged 65-85 years with COVID-19, enrolled during active disease.

This sequence joins TRBV28 and TRBJ2-3, with 8 bases that match TRBD2. This CDR3 region has 16 residues. Germline V gene lookup returns CDR1 MDHEN and CDR2 SYDVKM. V shed 2 bases and J 3 bases; nucleotides not matched to a gene: 7. The CDR3 protein is CASSLLAGGVTDTQYF. CDR3 DNA sequence: TGTGCCAGCAGTTTACTGGCGGGGGGCGTGACAGATACGCAGTATTTT. Filled out from reference TRBV28 and TRBJ2-3, the complete variable domain reads DVKVTQSSRYLVKRTGEKVFLECVQDMDHENMFWYRQDPGLGLRLIYFSYDVKMKEKGDIPEGYSVSREKKERFSLILESASTNQTSMYLCASSLLAGGVTDTQYFGPGTRLTVL.

The chain uses TRBV7-6 and TRBJ2-1, with TRBD2 matching over 8 bases. The CDR3 totals 19 residues. Germline V gene lookup returns CDR1 SGHVS and CDR2 FNYEAQ. J was trimmed by 2 bases and V by 5 bases; bases with no gene match: 17. The CDR3 nucleotides read TGTGCCAGCAGCCCATGGATCGGCGGGGGGCTACTCGCCTACAATGAGCAGTTCTTC. Protein product: CASSPWIGGGLLAYNEQFF. Complete variable domain (other parts from reference TRBV7-6 and TRBJ2-1): GAGVSQSPRYKVTKRGQDVALRCDPISGHVSLYWYRQALGQGPEFLTYFNYEAQQDKSGLPNDRFSAERPEGSISTLTIQRTEQRDSAMYRCASSPWIGGGLLAYNEQFFGPGTRLTVL.

The chain carries TRBV28 and TRBJ1-4; the D is unclear. Germline V gene data show CDR1 as MDHEN and CDR2 as SYDVKM. This CDR3 has 13 amino acids. Deletions cut 11 bases from V and 4 bases from J, with 14 bases between. CDR3 DNA sequence: TGTGCCTGCGAAACGGGTGGTAATGAAAAACTGTTTTTT. Amino acids: CACETGGNEKLFF.

The genes are TRBV27 and TRBJ2-3; 7 bases line up with TRBD1. Germline V gene sequence: CDR1 MNHEY, CDR2 SMNVEV (reference sequence). After removal of 6 bases from V and 2 bases from J, the junction contained 5 bases not matched to a gene. This CDR3 is 14 amino acids long. The CDR3 DNA follows: TGTGCCAGCAGACGGGACAGATACACAGATACGCAGTATTTT. Encoded protein: CASRRDRYTDTQYF.

CDR3 in amino acids: CASSRHAGSNQPQHF. The CDR3 DNA is TGTGCCAGCAGTCGTCATGCAGGGAGCAATCAGCCCCAGCATTTT. The chain employs TRBV28 and TRBJ1-5, with D perhaps TRBD1 (5 bases). V dropped 5 bases and J dropped 1 base, with 12 bases sitting between them. Germline lookup yields CDR1 MDHEN and CDR2 SYDVKM. This CDR3 is 15 amino acids long.

This clone was picked up one time. The rearrangement joins TRBV28 to TRBJ1-6; no reliable D call. CDR1 is MDHEN, CDR2 SYDVKM, per germline. The CDR3 length is 14 residues. Trimming shortened V by 2 bases and J by 8 bases, and 10 bases separated the two germline ends. The CDR3: CASSLVTRYSPLHF. In DNA form, the CDR3 reads TGTGCCAGCAGTTTAGTGACAAGATATTCACCCCTCCACTTT.

This chain joins TRBV3-1 (or the pseudogene TRBV3-2) and TRBJ2-7; TRBD2 matches 9 bases. J was trimmed by 6 bases and V by 2 bases; bases with no gene match: 8. The CDR3 totals 15 residues. Germline values: CDR1 LGHDT, CDR2 YNNKEL (reference sequence). The CDR3 sequence is CASSQTSGYPTEQYF. CDR3 coding DNA: TGTGCCAGCAGCCAAACTAGCGGGTACCCCACCGAGCAGTACTTC.